This TCR beta chain is drawn from a study of T-cell reconstitution after alpha-beta-depleted transplantation in children. It was with unique molecular identifiers that the TCRbeta library was prepared. Each CDR3 protein is one row after TCRdb ran MiXCR on the PCR reads. Of roughly 200,000 distinct CDR3 sequences in the sample, under 8.5% were seen once. This clonotype has just a few counts. CDR1 is ENHRY, CDR2 SYGVKD, per germline. With 6 bases removed from V and 3 bases from J, the gap between germline ends came to 11 bases. The length of the CDR3 is 13 residues. The specimen was PBMCs, mostly from graft donor cells, collected 360 days after TCRalphabeta/CD19-depleted stem cell transplant. The rearrangement links TRBV10-3 to TRBJ1-1; D perhaps matches TRBD1 (6 bases). This TCR was sampled from a male patient aged 2 to 10 who had a stem cell transplant for acute myeloid leukemia, so the T cells may come from the graft donor. CDR3 protein: CAIRPAGDTEAFF. The CDR3 DNA reads TGTGCCATCAGGCCAGCAGGGGACACTGAAGCTTTCTTT.